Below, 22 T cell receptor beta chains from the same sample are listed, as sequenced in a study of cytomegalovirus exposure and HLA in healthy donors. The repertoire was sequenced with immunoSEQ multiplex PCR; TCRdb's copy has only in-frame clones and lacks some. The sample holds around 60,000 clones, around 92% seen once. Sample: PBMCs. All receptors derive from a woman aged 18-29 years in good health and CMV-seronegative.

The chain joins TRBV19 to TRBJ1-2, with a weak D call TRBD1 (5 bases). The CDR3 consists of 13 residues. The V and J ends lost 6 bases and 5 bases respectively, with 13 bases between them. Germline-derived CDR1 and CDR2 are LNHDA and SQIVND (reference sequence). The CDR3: CASSKDSLYGYTF. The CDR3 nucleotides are TGTGCCAGTAGCAAAGACAGTTTATATGGCTACACCTTC.

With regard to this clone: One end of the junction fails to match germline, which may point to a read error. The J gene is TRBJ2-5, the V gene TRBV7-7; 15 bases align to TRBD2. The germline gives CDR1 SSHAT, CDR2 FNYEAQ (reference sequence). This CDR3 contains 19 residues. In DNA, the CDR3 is TGTGCTAGCAGCTTAGCGGGGACTAGCGGGGGGACCCCCCAAGAGACCCAGTACTTC. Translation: CASSLAGTSGGTPQETQYF.

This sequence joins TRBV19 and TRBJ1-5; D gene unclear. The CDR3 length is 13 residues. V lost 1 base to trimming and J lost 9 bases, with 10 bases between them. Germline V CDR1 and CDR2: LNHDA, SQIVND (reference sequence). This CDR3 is CASSIAAGMPQHF. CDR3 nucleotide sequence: TGTGCCAGTAGTATAGCCGCGGGGATGCCCCAGCATTTT.

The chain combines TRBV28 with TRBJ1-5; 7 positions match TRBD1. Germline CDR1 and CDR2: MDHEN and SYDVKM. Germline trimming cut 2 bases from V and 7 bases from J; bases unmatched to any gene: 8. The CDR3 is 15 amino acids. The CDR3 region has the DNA TGTGCCAGCAGTTTAGGGGGGCAGGGGGGCCAGCCCCAGCATTTT. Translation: CASSLGGQGGQPQHF.

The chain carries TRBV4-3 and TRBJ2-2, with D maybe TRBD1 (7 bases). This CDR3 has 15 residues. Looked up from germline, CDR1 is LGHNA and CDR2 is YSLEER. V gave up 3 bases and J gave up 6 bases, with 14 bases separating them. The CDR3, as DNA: TGCGCCAGCAGCCACCGCAGGGGGGTTTCCGGGGAGCTGTTTTTT. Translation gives CASSHRRGVSGELFF.

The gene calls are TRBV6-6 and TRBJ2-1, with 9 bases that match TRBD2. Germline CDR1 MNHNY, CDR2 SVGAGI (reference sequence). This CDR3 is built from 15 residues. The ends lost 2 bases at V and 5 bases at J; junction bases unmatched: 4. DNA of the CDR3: TGTGCCAGCAGTTACGGCGGGGGGGGAGACAATGAGCAGTTCTTC. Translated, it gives CASSYGGGGDNEQFF.

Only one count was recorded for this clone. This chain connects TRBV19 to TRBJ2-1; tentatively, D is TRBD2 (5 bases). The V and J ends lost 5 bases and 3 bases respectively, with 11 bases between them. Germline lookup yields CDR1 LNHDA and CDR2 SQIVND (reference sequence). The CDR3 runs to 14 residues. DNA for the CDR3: TGTGCCAGTAGTCAAGGACTGTACTACAATGAGCAGTTCTTC. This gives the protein CASSQGLYYNEQFF.

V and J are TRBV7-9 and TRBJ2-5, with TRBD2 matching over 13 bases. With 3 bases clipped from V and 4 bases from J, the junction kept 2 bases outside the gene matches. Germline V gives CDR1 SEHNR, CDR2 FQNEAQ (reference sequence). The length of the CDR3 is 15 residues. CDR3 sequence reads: CASSFTSGGAETQYF. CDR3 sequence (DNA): TGTGCCAGCAGCTTCACTAGCGGGGGGGCAGAGACCCAGTACTTC.

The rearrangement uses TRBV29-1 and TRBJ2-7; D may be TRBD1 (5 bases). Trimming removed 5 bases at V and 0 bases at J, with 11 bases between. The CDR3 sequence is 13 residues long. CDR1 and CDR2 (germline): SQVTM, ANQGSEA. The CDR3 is CSVQTVSSYEQYF. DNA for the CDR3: TGCAGCGTTCAGACAGTCAGCTCCTACGAGCAGTACTTC.

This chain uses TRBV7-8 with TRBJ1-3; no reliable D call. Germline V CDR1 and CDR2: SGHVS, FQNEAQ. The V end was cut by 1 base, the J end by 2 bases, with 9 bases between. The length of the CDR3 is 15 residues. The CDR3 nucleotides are TGTGCCAGCAGCTTAGTGGGCAGAACTGGAAACACCATATATTTT. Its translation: CASSLVGRTGNTIYF.

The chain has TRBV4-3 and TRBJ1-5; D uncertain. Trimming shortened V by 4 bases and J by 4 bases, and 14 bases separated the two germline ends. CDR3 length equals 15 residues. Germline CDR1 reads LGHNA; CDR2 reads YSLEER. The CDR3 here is CASSPDTGGNQPQHF. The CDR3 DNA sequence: TGCGCCAGCAGCCCAGACACGGGAGGGAATCAGCCCCAGCATTTT.

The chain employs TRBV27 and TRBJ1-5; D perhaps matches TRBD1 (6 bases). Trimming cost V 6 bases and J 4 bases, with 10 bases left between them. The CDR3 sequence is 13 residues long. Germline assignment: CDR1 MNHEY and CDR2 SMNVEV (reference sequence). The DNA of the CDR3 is TGTGCCAGCAGGTACAGGGAGAATCAGCCCCAGCATTTT. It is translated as CASRYRENQPQHF.

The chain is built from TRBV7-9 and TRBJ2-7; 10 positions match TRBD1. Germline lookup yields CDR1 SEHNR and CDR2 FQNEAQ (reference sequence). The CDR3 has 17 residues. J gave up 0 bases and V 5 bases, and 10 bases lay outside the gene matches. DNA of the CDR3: TGTGCCAGCAGCCGGTCCCGGGACAGGGGAGGCTCCTACGAGCAGTACTTC. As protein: CASSRSRDRGGSYEQYF.

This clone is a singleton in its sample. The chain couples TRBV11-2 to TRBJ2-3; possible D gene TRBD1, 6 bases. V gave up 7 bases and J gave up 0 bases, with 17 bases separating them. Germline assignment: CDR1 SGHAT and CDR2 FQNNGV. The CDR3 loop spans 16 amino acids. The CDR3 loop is CASTRTVLPSTDTQYF. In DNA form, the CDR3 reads TGTGCCAGCACCCGGACAGTTCTTCCTAGCACAGATACGCAGTATTTT. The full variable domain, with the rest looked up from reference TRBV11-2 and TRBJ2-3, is EAGVAQSPRYKIIEKRQSVAFWCNPISGHATLYWYQQILGQGPKLLIQFQNNGVVDDSQLPKDRFSAERLKGVDSTLKIQPAKLEDSAVYLCASTRTVLPSTDTQYFGPGTRLTVL.

CDR3 nucleotide sequence: TGTGCCAGCAGTTTCGGGATTGCGGGGGGAAAAACAGATACGCAGTATTTT. Translation: CASSFGIAGGKTDTQYF. The chain uses TRBV28 and TRBJ2-3; 8 nucleotides line up with TRBD2. Germline V CDR1 and CDR2: MDHEN, SYDVKM. The J segment lost 3 bases and the V segment lost 3 bases, leaving 11 bases of the junction unmatched. The CDR3 extends over 17 amino acids.

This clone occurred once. The CDR3 coding sequence is TGTGCCAGCAGTATAAACAGGGGCGTGTGGACTGAAGCTTTCTTT. It yields the protein CASSINRGVWTEAFF. This chain uses TRBV11-3 with TRBJ1-1, with 7 nucleotides matching TRBD1. The CDR3 is 15 residues long. V dropped 6 bases and J dropped 5; count of bases not matched to a gene: 12. Per germline, CDR1 SGHNT and CDR2 YENEEA.

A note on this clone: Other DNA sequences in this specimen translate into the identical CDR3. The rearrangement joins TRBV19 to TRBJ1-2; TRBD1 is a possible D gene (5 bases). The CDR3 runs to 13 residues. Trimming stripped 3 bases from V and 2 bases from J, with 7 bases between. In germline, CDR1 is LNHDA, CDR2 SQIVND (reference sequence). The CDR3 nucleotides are TGTGCCAGTAGTATTCAGGGAAACTATGGCTACACCTTC. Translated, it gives CASSIQGNYGYTF.

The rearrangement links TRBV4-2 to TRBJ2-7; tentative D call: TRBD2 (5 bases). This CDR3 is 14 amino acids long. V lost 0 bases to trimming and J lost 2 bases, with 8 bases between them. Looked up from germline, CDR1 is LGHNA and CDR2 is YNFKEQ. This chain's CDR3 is CASSQERVAYEQYF. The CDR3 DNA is TGTGCCAGCAGCCAAGAGCGGGTGGCCTACGAGCAGTACTTC.

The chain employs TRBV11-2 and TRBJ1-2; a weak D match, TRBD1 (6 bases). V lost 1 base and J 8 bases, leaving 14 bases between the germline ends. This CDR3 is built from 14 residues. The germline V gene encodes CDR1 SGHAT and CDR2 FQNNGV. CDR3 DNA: TGTGCCAGCAGCTTAGGAACAGGGTCAGGCGGCTACACCTTC. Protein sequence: CASSLGTGSGGYTF.

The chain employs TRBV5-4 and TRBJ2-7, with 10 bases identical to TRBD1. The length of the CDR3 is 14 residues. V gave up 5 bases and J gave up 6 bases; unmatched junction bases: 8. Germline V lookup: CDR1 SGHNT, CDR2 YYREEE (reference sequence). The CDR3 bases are TGTGCCAGCAGTCCGCCGGGACAGGGGTCCGAGCAGTACTTC. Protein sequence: CASSPPGQGSEQYF. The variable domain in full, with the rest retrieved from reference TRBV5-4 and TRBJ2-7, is ETGVTQSPTHLIKTRGQQVTLRCSSQSGHNTVSWYQQALGQGPQFIFQYYREEENGRGNFPPRFSGLQFPNYSSELNVNALELDDSALYLCASSPPGQGSEQYFGPGTRLTVT.

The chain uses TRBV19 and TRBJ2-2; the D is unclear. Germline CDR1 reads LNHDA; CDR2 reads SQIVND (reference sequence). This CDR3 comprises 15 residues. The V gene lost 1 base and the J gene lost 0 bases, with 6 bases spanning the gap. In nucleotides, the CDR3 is TGTGCCAGTAGTATAGGGGCAGCGAACACCGGGGAGCTGTTTTTT. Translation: CASSIGAANTGELFF.

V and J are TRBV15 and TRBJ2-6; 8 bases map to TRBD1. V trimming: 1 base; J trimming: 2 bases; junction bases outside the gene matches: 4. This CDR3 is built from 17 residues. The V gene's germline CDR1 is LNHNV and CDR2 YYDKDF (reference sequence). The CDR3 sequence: CATSRGNRGTGANVLTF. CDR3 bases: TGTGCCACCAGCAGAGGGAACAGGGGGACTGGGGCCAACGTCCTGACTTTC.